Listed below are T cell receptor beta chains from one sample, sequenced in a study of breast tumors, draining lymph nodes, adjacent tissues. TCRdb re-analysed the multiplex PCR reads in MiXCR, keeping a single row per CDR3 protein. The data show about 180,000 distinct CDR3 sequences, with approximately 30% seen just once and approximately 4.2% held by the top ten. The sample was axillary lymph node tissue. Source of these receptors: a female donor with breast cancer. Some clones in this sample may be carry-over from other donors' samples. Each CDR3 is given with its conserved first and last residue. Fields, in order: clone size, D gene, V gene, J gene, CDR3 protein, CDR3 DNA. D genes are given only for firm matches. Clone size is stated in some rows and not others, as once, few, many or a class when expanded.

-	-	TRBV29-1	TRBJ2-4	CSVEGPEGPPNTQYF	TGCAGCGTTGAAGGTCCGGAGGGCCCCCCAAACACTCAGTACTTC
many	-	TRBV5-1	TRBJ2-7	CASSFDGTSYEQYF	TGCGCCAGCAGCTTCGACGGCACCTCCTACGAGCAGTACTTC
-	-	TRBV9	TRBJ2-3	CASSPTGEGTDTQYF	TGTGCCAGCAGCCCCACTGGGGAAGGCACAGATACGCAGTATTTT
few	TRBD2	TRBV20-1	TRBJ2-1	CSARPGLAGAPTYNEQFF	TGCAGTGCTAGACCGGGACTAGCGGGAGCACCCACCTACAATGAGCAGTTCTTC
many	-	TRBV14	TRBJ2-5	CASSQETMGYQETQYF	TGTGCCAGCAGCCAAGAGACGATGGGGTACCAAGAGACCCAGTACTTC
many	-	TRBV4-1	TRBJ2-7	CASSPNPHYEQYF	TGCGCCAGCAGTCCTAATCCTCACTACGAGCAGTACTTC
-	TRBD2	TRBV7-6	TRBJ2-1	CASSFGTSSYYNEQFF	TGTGCCAGCAGCTTCGGGACTAGCTCGTACTACAATGAGCAGTTCTTC
-	TRBD2	TRBV7-2	TRBJ2-4	CASSFHLGGGPNIQYF	TGTGCCAGCAGCTTCCACCTTGGGGGAGGGCCGAACATTCAGTACTTC
many	-	TRBV7-9	TRBJ2-2	CASSKGGRGDTGELFF	TGTGCCAGCAGCAAGGGTGGCAGGGGAGACACCGGGGAGCTGTTTTTT
-	-	TRBV20-1	TRBJ1-1	CSARGMTGNTEAFF	TGCAGTGCTAGGGGAATGACAGGGAACACTGAAGCTTTCTTT
many	TRBD1	TRBV18	TRBJ2-5	CASSPIQGTETQYF	TGTGCCAGCTCACCTATACAGGGGACGGAGACCCAGTACTTC
many	TRBD1	TRBV5-1	TRBJ2-7	CASSLEVGTGGFEQYF	TGCGCCAGCAGCTTGGAAGTCGGGACAGGGGGCTTCGAGCAGTACTTC
-	-	TRBV28	TRBJ1-2	CASSLVQSRLAYGYTF	TGTGCCAGCAGTTTGGTCCAGTCAAGGTTGGCGTATGGCTACACCTTC
-	-	TRBV11-3	TRBJ1-4	CASSSPINGGEKLFF	TGTGCCAGCAGCTCACCCATTAACGGGGGTGAAAAACTGTTTTTT
many	TRBD1	TRBV10-3	TRBJ1-2	CAISESLTGGLAGYTF	TGTGCCATCAGTGAGTCGCTCACAGGGGGCCTTGCTGGCTACACCTTC
many	TRBD2	TRBV20-1	TRBJ2-3	CSAQPQPGGGTDTQYF	TGCAGTGCACAACCTCAGCCGGGGGGGGGCACAGATACGCAGTATTTT
many	-	TRBV20-1	TRBJ2-5	CSARGRRLIETQYF	TGCAGTGCTAGAGGACGACGCCTCATAGAGACCCAGTACTTC
many	-	TRBV29-1	TRBJ2-7	CSVSHSYEQYF	TGCAGCGTGAGTCACAGCTACGAGCAGTACTTC
-	TRBD1	TRBV12-3/TRBV12-4	TRBJ1-1	CASSTGQAARITEAFF	TGTGCCAGCAGTACCGGACAGGCTGCGAGAATCACTGAAGCTTTCTTT
many	-	TRBV5-5	TRBJ2-6	CASSFQGLGANVLTF	TGTGCCAGCAGCTTCCAGGGTCTTGGGGCCAACGTCCTGACTTTC